This entry is about one TCR beta chain. These data originate in a study of blood T cell repertoires in COVID-19. Study context: Sites in the United States, Italy and Spain provided acute and convalescent COVID-19 samples. Sources were T cells, B-cell-depleted T cells, or PBMCs; the material itself was cDNA or gDNA.

The authors' processing: The authors estimated nucleated cell counts from reference gene primer amplification. The repertoire was sequenced with immunoSEQ multiplex PCR; TCRdb's copy has only in-frame clones and lacks some. The V and J calls and clone size were taken over from that table, and D and trimming were inferred from the DNA. This repertoire shows about 140,000 clones, around 90% found once; its top ten account for more than 2.5%. There are 13 residues in the CDR3. Per germline, CDR1 SQVTM and CDR2 ANQGSEA. Trimming cost V 6 bases and J 3 bases; bases outside gene matches: 7. Followed over time, Seattle patients had been enrolled while infection was active.

This chain links TRBV29-1 with TRBJ2-5; TRBD1 agrees at 7 bases. The sample was peripheral blood. This clonotype originated in a human donor with COVID-19, enrolled during active disease. The donor label of this sample is uncertain. CDR3 region: CSVARGQKETQYF. The DNA for the CDR3 is TGCAGCGTGGCGAGGGGACAGAAAGAGACCCAGTACTTC.